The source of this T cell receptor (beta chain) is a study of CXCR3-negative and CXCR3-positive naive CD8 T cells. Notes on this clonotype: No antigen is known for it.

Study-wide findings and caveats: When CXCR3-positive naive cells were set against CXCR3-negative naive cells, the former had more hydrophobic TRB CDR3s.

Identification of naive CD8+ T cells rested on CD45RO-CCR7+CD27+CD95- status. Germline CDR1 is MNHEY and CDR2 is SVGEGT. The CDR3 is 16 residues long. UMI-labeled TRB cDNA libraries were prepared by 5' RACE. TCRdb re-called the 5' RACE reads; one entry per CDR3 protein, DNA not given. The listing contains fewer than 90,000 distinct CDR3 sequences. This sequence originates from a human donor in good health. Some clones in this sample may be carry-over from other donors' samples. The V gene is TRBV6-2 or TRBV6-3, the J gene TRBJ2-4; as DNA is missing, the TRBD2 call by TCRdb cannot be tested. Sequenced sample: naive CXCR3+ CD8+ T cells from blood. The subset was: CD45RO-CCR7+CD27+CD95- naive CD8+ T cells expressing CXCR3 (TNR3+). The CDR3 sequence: CASGGGLAGPGGIQYF.